The 29 T cell receptor beta chains reported below all come from one sample, sequenced in a study of human T cells and chemical hapten exposure. This sample's time point: patch test 1, 2 weeks after DPC sensitization. Treatment noted: therapeutic diphenylcyclopropenone sensitization with weekly scalp DPC. One entry per CDR3 protein, called by TCRdb with MiXCR from the RACE reads. The sample has 150,000 to 200,000 distinct CDR3 sequences; 20% to 25% are singletons. The source was whole blood, collected in connection with sensitization to the hapten diphenylcyclopropenone (DPC). These receptors came from a woman aged 45 to 65 with alopecia areata. Some clones in this sample may be carry-over from other donors' samples.

The table lists this clonotype with a few counts. This chain joins TRBV5-1 and TRBJ1-2; weak D call: TRBD1 (6 bases). The V end lost 4 bases, the J end lost 3 bases, and 16 bases lay between the germline ends. The CDR3 is 15 residues long. Germline loops: CDR1 SGHRS, CDR2 YFSETQ. The CDR3 here is CASSQTTGRDYGYTF. Written as DNA, the CDR3 is TGCGCCAGCAGCCAAACTACAGGGAGGGACTATGGCTACACCTTC.

This chain uses TRBV5-1 with TRBJ2-5, with D perhaps assigned TRBD1 or TRBD2 (5 bases each). Germline V gene lookup returns CDR1 SGHRS and CDR2 YFSETQ. The ends were cut back, 4 bases at V and 6 bases at J, with 16 bases in the middle. CDR3 length: 14 amino acids. For the CDR3, the DNA is TGCGCCAGCAGCCCGGACGGGGCGTGGAAGACCCAGTACTTC. Translation gives CASSPDGAWKTQYF.

The chain has TRBV12-3 or TRBV12-4 and TRBJ1-4; the D is unclear. The V end was cut by 3 bases, the J end by 8 bases, with 7 bases between. The CDR3 length is 12 residues. As DNA, the CDR3 is TGTGCCAGCAGTTTCGGCAGCGAAAAACTGTTTTTT. It translates to CASSFGSEKLFF.

The CDR3 here is CASSLGQGAFEAFF. The CDR3 DNA is TGTGCCAGCAGTCTCGGACAGGGGGCATTTGAAGCTTTCTTT. The chain uses TRBV12-3 or TRBV12-4 and TRBJ1-1, with 11 bases matching TRBD1. V shed 5 bases, J shed 7 bases, and the junction held 6 bases outside the gene matches. CDR3 length equals 14 residues.

This clonotype was picked up a small number of times. The rearrangement uses TRBV10-3 and TRBJ2-7; no clear D. The CDR3 runs 16 residues. CDR1 is ENHRY, CDR2 SYGVKD, per germline. Trimming took off 3 bases at V and 3 bases at J, with 18 bases between the two ends. CDR3: CAISDPTQTAYYEQYF. The DNA for the CDR3 is TGTGCCATCAGTGACCCCACCCAAACAGCGTACTACGAGCAGTACTTC.

The gene calls are TRBV10-1 and TRBJ2-1, with 11 nucleotides matching TRBD2. Trimming took 2 bases from V and 6 from J; bases not matched to a gene: 3. Germline lookup yields CDR1 WNHNN and CDR2 SYGVQD (reference sequence). There are 15 residues in the CDR3. The CDR3 DNA reads as TGCGCCAGCAGTGAGACGCTAGCGGGAGGCAATGAGCAGTTCTTC. Translation gives CASSETLAGGNEQFF.

This clonotype was recorded a few times. The genes are TRBV12-3 or TRBV12-4 and TRBJ2-1; no clear D gene. Deletions cut 5 bases from V and 8 bases from J, with 10 bases between. The CDR3 extends over 12 amino acids. In DNA form, the CDR3 reads TGTGCCAGCAGTGTAGACGGTCATGAGCAGTTCTTC. Protein: CASSVDGHEQFF.

This clonotype was recorded many times. V usage is TRBV11-2 and J usage is TRBJ2-1; TRBD1 is a possible D gene (5 bases). This CDR3 spans 13 amino acids. CDR1 SGHAT and CDR2 FQNNGV come from the germline V gene. V lost 5 bases, J lost 3 bases, and 8 bases lay in between. CDR3 in amino acids: CASSLQDYNEQFF. The CDR3 region has the DNA TGTGCCAGCAGCCTACAGGACTACAATGAGCAGTTCTTC.

As regards this clonotype: One junction end does not reproduce the germline sequence, and a read error may be involved. The chain recombines TRBV18 with TRBJ2-7, with D maybe TRBD1 (6 bases). This CDR3 is 13 amino acids long. Per germline, CDR1 KGHSH and CDR2 LQKENI. CDR3 amino acids: CATSTGPLYEQYF. DNA for the CDR3: TGTGCCACCTCAACAGGGCCCCTCTACGAGCAGTACTTC.

This clonotype was seen a handful of times. V usage is TRBV12-3 or TRBV12-4 and J usage is TRBJ1-5; tentative D call: TRBD1 (6 bases). This CDR3 comprises 16 residues. Trimming removed 1 base at V and 2 bases at J, with 12 bases between. CDR3 sequence (DNA): TGTGCCAGCAGTTTAGATAGGGGGGTAGGCAATCAGCCCCAGCATTTT. Its translation is CASSLDRGVGNQPQHF.

Points on this clonotype: A much larger clone differs by one base, so this may be a read error. This rearrangement joins TRBV6-5 to TRBJ1-4, with D possibly being TRBD1 (6 bases). The CDR3 contains 15 residues. V lost 6 bases to trimming and J lost 3 bases, with 14 bases between them. Per germline, CDR1 MNHEY and CDR2 SVGAGI. CDR3 nucleotides: TGTGCCAGCAGGACCCCAAAGGGGGCTAATGAAAAACTGTTTTTT. Protein sequence: CASRTPKGANEKLFF.

V and J are TRBV7-2 and TRBJ2-7; D unresolved. Germline CDR1 and CDR2: SGHTA and FQGNSA. Trimming shortened V by 5 bases and J by 10 bases, and 15 bases separated the two germline ends. The CDR3 length is 12 residues. The CDR3 region is CASSLMQTGQYF. CDR3 coding DNA: TGTGCCAGCAGCCTAATGCAAACCGGACAGTACTTC.

V is TRBV20-1 and J is TRBJ2-3; possible D gene TRBD2, 5 bases. The V end was cut by 6 bases, the J end by 6 bases, with 13 bases between. CDR3 length equals 12 residues. Germline assignment: CDR1 DFQATT and CDR2 SNEGSKA (reference sequence). CDR3 region: CSAVTRVDTQYF. The CDR3, as DNA: TGCAGTGCGGTCACTAGGGTGGATACGCAGTATTTT.

This clonotype was counted between two and nine times. V gene TRBV2 combines with J gene TRBJ2-3; D might be TRBD1 or TRBD2, each matching 5 bases. Germline V lookup: CDR1 SNHLY, CDR2 FYNNEI. This CDR3 spans 15 amino acids. Trimming stripped 10 bases from V and 3 bases from J, with 20 bases between. The chain's CDR3 is CATAWGWSQTDTQYF. The CDR3 DNA reads as TGTGCCACAGCATGGGGGTGGTCACAGACAGATACGCAGTATTTT. The complete variable domain, with remaining parts taken from reference TRBV2 and TRBJ2-3, reads EPEVTQTPSHQVTQMGQEVILRCVPISNHLYFYWYRQILGQKVEFLVSFYNNEISEKSEIFDDQFSVERPDGSNFTLKIRSTKLEDSAMYFCATAWGWSQTDTQYFGPGTRLTVL.

This clonotype has a handful of counts. V is TRBV5-1 and J is TRBJ1-1, with D uncertain. The CDR3 runs to 14 residues. Trimming took off 1 base at V and 1 base at J, with 8 bases between the two ends. Germline loops: CDR1 SGHRS, CDR2 YFSETQ. The CDR3 sequence: CASSLPGPNTEAFF. CDR3 bases: TGCGCCAGCAGCTTGCCAGGTCCGAACACTGAAGCTTTCTTT.

The chain has TRBV6-5 and TRBJ1-6; no definite D call. The germline V and J ends were trimmed by 6 bases and 7 bases, with 19 bases remaining between them. This CDR3 contains 16 residues. Per germline, CDR1 MNHEY and CDR2 SVGAGI. The CDR3 sequence is CASRGNLIGENSPLHF. The CDR3 coding sequence is TGTGCCAGCAGAGGGAATTTGATCGGGGAAAATTCACCCCTCCACTTT.

Only a few counts were recorded for this clonotype. This chain connects TRBV6-6 to TRBJ2-5; TRBD2 agrees at 11 bases. Germline CDR1 and CDR2: MNHNY and SVGAGI (reference sequence). This CDR3 contains 14 residues. Trimming cost V 6 bases and J 5 bases; bases outside gene matches: 5. CDR3 protein: CASRQTSGMETQYF. In nucleotides, the CDR3 is TGTGCCAGCAGGCAGACTAGCGGGATGGAGACCCAGTACTTC.

This clonotype was detected many times. The chain recombines TRBV6-5 with TRBJ1-1; possible D gene TRBD1, 5 bases. V gave up 3 bases and J gave up 0 bases, with 11 bases separating them. The length of the CDR3 is 15 residues. Germline V lookup: CDR1 MNHEY, CDR2 SVGAGI. The CDR3, as DNA: TGTGCCAGCAGTTATGTGGGGGGATTGAACACTGAAGCTTTCTTT. Protein sequence: CASSYVGGLNTEAFF.

The chain combines TRBV12-3 or TRBV12-4 with TRBJ1-1; no definite D call. V lost 5 bases and J 4 bases, leaving 8 bases between the germline ends. The CDR3 contains 12 residues. The CDR3 is CASSRESTEAFF. The DNA of the CDR3 is TGTGCCAGCAGTCGGGAGAGCACTGAAGCTTTCTTT.

A few counts support this clonotype. The chain links TRBV6-2 or TRBV6-3 to TRBJ2-7; D is perhaps TRBD2 (6 bases). Germline assignment: CDR1 MNHEY and CDR2 SVGEGT. The CDR3 totals 15 residues. The ends were cut back, 2 bases at V and 2 bases at J, with 13 bases in the middle. DNA of the CDR3: TGTGCCAGCAGTTACCGGGCTAGCGCTCCCTACGAGCAGTACTTC. Translated: CASSYRASAPYEQYF.

The V and J genes are TRBV29-1 and TRBJ1-1; D gene unclear. CDR1 is SQVTM and CDR2 is ANQGSEA in the germline V gene. The CDR3 is 13 amino acids. V lost 2 bases, J lost 5 bases, and 12 bases lay in between. DNA of the CDR3: TGCAGCGTTGAAACCGTGGAGGGAACTGAAGCTTTCTTT. Protein: CSVETVEGTEAFF.

The V gene is TRBV9, the J gene TRBJ2-3; 9 bases fit TRBD2. Looked up from germline, CDR1 is SGDLS and CDR2 is YYNGEE. The V gene end was trimmed by 4 bases and the J gene end by 0 bases; junction bases not matched to a gene: 6. The CDR3 is 16 amino acids. DNA of the CDR3: TGTGCCAGCAGCTCCGGGACTAGCTTAAGCACAGATACGCAGTATTTT. Its protein product is CASSSGTSLSTDTQYF. The whole variable domain, remainder taken from reference TRBV9 and TRBJ2-3, is DSGVTQTPKHLITATGQRVTLRCSPRSGDLSVYWYQQSLDQGLQFLIQYYNGEERAKGNILERFSAQQFPDLHSELNLSSLELGDSALYFCASSSGTSLSTDTQYFGPGTRLTVL.

This sequence joins TRBV5-1 and TRBJ1-1; TRBD1 matches at 7 bases. V was pared by 3 bases and J by 3 bases, with 5 bases of the junction left unmatched. This CDR3 comprises 14 residues. From germline, CDR1 is SGHRS and CDR2 YFSETQ. The CDR3: CASSWSGTDTEAFF. The DNA of the CDR3 is TGCGCCAGCAGCTGGTCCGGGACAGACACTGAAGCTTTCTTT.

This clonotype was counted only a few times. V usage is TRBV7-2 and J usage is TRBJ2-7; 9 bases are a match to TRBD1. Germline V lookup: CDR1 SGHTA, CDR2 FQGNSA. This CDR3 contains 14 residues. Trimming cost V 6 bases and J 2 bases; bases outside gene matches: 5. CDR3 loop: CASSWGQGPYEQYF. The CDR3 coding sequence is TGTGCCAGCAGTTGGGGACAGGGACCCTACGAGCAGTACTTC.

The chain combines TRBV20-1 with TRBJ2-3; D perhaps matches TRBD2 (6 bases). The CDR3 loop spans 13 amino acids. Trimming shortened V by 4 bases and J by 5 bases, and 13 bases separated the two germline ends. The V gene's germline CDR1 is DFQATT and CDR2 SNEGSKA (reference sequence). In nucleotides, the CDR3 is TGCAGTGCTAATGCCCGGAGGGGAGATACGCAGTATTTT. Protein product: CSANARRGDTQYF.

This sequence joins TRBV20-1 and TRBJ1-3; weak D call: TRBD1 (6 bases). This CDR3 is built from 16 residues. V was pared by 6 bases and J by 4 bases, with 22 bases between. Germline-derived CDR1 and CDR2 are DFQATT and SNEGSKA (reference sequence). CDR3 residues: CSATPLNRAGGNTIYF. CDR3 coding DNA: TGCAGTGCCACCCCCCTGAACAGGGCGGGGGGAAACACCATATATTTT.

The rearrangement uses TRBV6-4 and TRBJ2-1; 7 bases are a match to TRBD2. Germline-derived CDR1 and CDR2 are MRHNA and SNTAGT. The length of the CDR3 is 14 residues. The V gene end was trimmed by 4 bases and the J gene end by 12 bases; junction bases not matched to a gene: 12. The DNA for the CDR3 is TGTGCCAGCAGTGCCCTAGCGGCGACCAACGGGCAGTTCTTC. It is translated as CASSALAATNGQFF.

This clonotype was observed at least ten times. In nucleotides, the CDR3 is TGCAGCGTTGAAGGTTCTAGCCAGCTTTCCTACAATGAGCAGTTCTTC. This translates into CSVEGSSQLSYNEQFF. This chain uses TRBV29-1 with TRBJ2-1; maybe TRBD2 (5 bases). This CDR3 contains 16 residues. The germline gives CDR1 SQVTM, CDR2 ANQGSEA. V was clipped by 1 base and J by 1 base, with 14 bases between them.

The chain links TRBV12-3 or TRBV12-4 to TRBJ2-7; 7 bases map to TRBD1. Unmatched junction bases numbered 15, after V lost 7 bases and J lost 6 bases. The CDR3 length is 15 residues. The CDR3 protein is CASTIRTGPWGEQYF. For the CDR3, the DNA is TGTGCCAGCACTATAAGGACAGGTCCGTGGGGCGAGCAGTACTTC.